This T cell receptor beta chain was identified in a study of response to subunit inactivated influenza vaccine. Study-wide findings and caveats: Few new T cells, the authors suggested, are recruited by each seasonal influenza vaccination.

V was trimmed by 4 bases and J by 4 bases, leaving 13 bases between them. Germline lookup yields CDR1 ENHRY and CDR2 SYGVKD. This CDR3 is 14 amino acids long. This clonotype was detected many times. Its antigen is unidentified. TCRdb re-called the RT-PCR reads with MiXCR, one entry per CDR3 protein. Among some 800,000 distinct CDR3 sequences, 21% were seen once, and the ten largest hold approximately 10%. This chain joins TRBV10-3 and TRBJ1-2, with D unresolved. The TCR was taken from a man between 50 and 59 years old who received an inactivated influenza vaccine. The starting material was PBMCs from blood, obtained roughly 5 days after vaccination. The CDR3 DNA reads as TGTGCCATCAGTGGAAACTCCGAGGTCTATGGCTACACCTTC. Translating it yields CAISGNSEVYGYTF.